The rows below give T cell receptor beta chains drawn from one sample of a study of T-cell reconstitution after alpha-beta-depleted transplantation in children. TCRdb itself ran the PCR reads through MiXCR, one entry per CDR3 protein. The table includes 700,000 or so distinct CDR3 sequences, around 13% detected once. The specimen was PBMCs, collected before TCRalphabeta/CD19-depleted stem cell transplant. Receptors were obtained from a girl aged 2 to 9 with congenital amegakaryocytic thrombocytopenia, due to receive a stem cell transplant. CDR3s include the opening cysteine and the closing phenylalanine or tryptophan. The D gene is left open where the match is weak. Expanded clones get a size class; other rows say once, few or many, or leave the size out.

j_call	v_call	d_call	clone_size	cdr3_nt	cdr3_aa
TRBJ1-1	TRBV7-9	NA	NA	TGTGCCAGCAGCTTAGAGGTAGGCTACACTGAAGCTTTCTTT	CASSLEVGYTEAFF
TRBJ2-5	TRBV5-1	NA	many	TGTGCCAGCAGCTTAGCGGTCCAAGAGACCCAGTACTTC	CASSLAVQETQYF
TRBJ2-7	TRBV3-1	NA	few	TGTGCCAGCAGCCAAGGGGACTTCTACGAGCAGTACTTC	CASSQGDFYEQYF
TRBJ2-3	TRBV19	TRBD2	NA	TGTGCCAGGCCGGGACTAGCGGTTCGCACAGATACGCAGTATTTT	CARPGLAVRTDTQYF
TRBJ2-1	TRBV20-1	TRBD2	NA	TGCTGTGCTAGATGGGGCAGAGCGGGAGGGTCGAATGAGCAGTTCTTC	CCARWGRAGGSNEQFF
TRBJ2-7	TRBV5-1	NA	few	TGCGCCAGCAGCTTGGCTACAAGACCGACCTACGAGCAGTACTTC	CASSLATRPTYEQYF
TRBJ2-7	TRBV5-1	TRBD1	NA	TGCGCCAGCAGCGCAACAGGGGGCGAGCAGTACTTC	CASSATGGEQYF
TRBJ2-7	TRBV15	NA	many	TGTGCCACCAGCAGAGATTACAGGCTAAGCTCCTACGAGCAGTACTTC	CATSRDYRLSSYEQYF
TRBJ2-1	TRBV20-1	NA	many	TGCAGTGCTAACGCGGCGTACAATGAGCAGTTCTTC	CSANAAYNEQFF
TRBJ2-1	TRBV7-9	TRBD2	many	TGTGCCAGCAGCTTAGAGGGGACTAGCACAAATGAGCAGTTCTTC	CASSLEGTSTNEQFF
TRBJ2-5	TRBV5-1	TRBD2	NA	TGCGCCAGCAGCTCCGGGAGGGCGCAAGAGACCCAGTACTTC	CASSSGRAQETQYF
TRBJ2-5	TRBV4-1	TRBD2	NA	TGCGCCAGCAGCCAAGATAAGGGAGGGTTGGAGACCCAGTACTTC	CASSQDKGGLETQYF
TRBJ1-2	TRBV12-3/TRBV12-4	NA	few	TGTGCCAGCACCACCTGGGGGGCCGCGAGCATCTATGGCTACACCTTC	CASTTWGAASIYGYTF
TRBJ2-3	TRBV5-1	NA	many	TGCGCCAGCAGCCCTCGGGACTTCTCGCTAACAGATACGCAGTATTTT	CASSPRDFSLTDTQYF
TRBJ1-1	TRBV5-1	NA	NA	TGCGCCAGCAGCCCCGAACCGGGGCAATTGAACACTGAAGCTTTCTTT	CASSPEPGQLNTEAFF
TRBJ1-5	TRBV10-3	NA	many	TGTGCCATCAGTGATCCGATGTATAGCAATCAGCCCCAGCATTTT	CAISDPMYSNQPQHF
TRBJ2-7	TRBV7-6	NA	many	TGTGCCAGCAGCCTAACAGGGTTTGACGAGCAGTACTTC	CASSLTGFDEQYF
TRBJ2-2	TRBV27	TRBD2	few	TGTGCCAGCAGTCCGCGGACTAGCGGGAGATTCACCGGGGAGCTGTTTTTT	CASSPRTSGRFTGELFF
TRBJ1-1	TRBV9	NA	NA	TGTGCCAGCAGCGCTACAGGGAACATCGAAGCTTTCTTT	CASSATGNIEAFF
TRBJ2-3	TRBV18	NA	NA	TGTGCCAGCTCACCACCCGAGCTAAGGGGGACAGATACGCAGTATTTT	CASSPPELRGTDTQYF
TRBJ2-7	TRBV14	NA	few	TGTGCCAGCAGCCCAGACAACTCGGGGCAGTACTTC	CASSPDNSGQYF
TRBJ2-2	TRBV5-1	NA	NA	TGCGCCAGCAGGTGGGAGGACGTAAGCGGGGAGCTGTTTTTT	CASRWEDVSGELFF
TRBJ2-1	TRBV28	TRBD2	NA	TGTGCCAGCAGTTTATTTTCCCCTAGCGGGACTAATGAGCAGTTCTTC	CASSLFSPSGTNEQFF
TRBJ2-3	TRBV6-1	NA	few	TGTGCCAGCACTAAATCAGGCACAGATACGCAGTATTTT	CASTKSGTDTQYF
TRBJ2-1	TRBV5-1	NA	few	TGCGCCAGTCGGACTCGGGATAATTACAATGAGCAGTTCTTC	CASRTRDNYNEQFF
TRBJ2-1	TRBV7-9	TRBD2	few	TGTGCCAGCAACCACCTAGCGGGAGGTGACAATGAGCAGTTCTTC	CASNHLAGGDNEQFF
TRBJ2-1	TRBV5-1	NA	few	TGCGCCAGCAGCTTGGGAGAGGCCTCAAATGAGCAGTTCTTC	CASSLGEASNEQFF
TRBJ2-5	TRBV20-1	TRBD2	many	TGCAGTGCACTGACTAGCGCACAAGAGACCCAGTACTTC	CSALTSAQETQYF
TRBJ2-3	TRBV29-1	NA	many	TGCAGCGTTGGCCTAGAAGTTCCAGATACGCAGTATTTT	CSVGLEVPDTQYF
TRBJ2-5	TRBV27	NA	few	TGTGCCAGCAGTGACGTCCGGGGGTCCCAGTACTTC	CASSDVRGSQYF
TRBJ2-4	TRBV4-1	NA	NA	TGCGCCAGCAGCCAAGATGAAACAGTAAACATTCAGTACTTC	CASSQDETVNIQYF
TRBJ1-5	TRBV6-1	NA	NA	TGTGCCAGCAGTGAGGAGGGGACATATAGCAATCAGCCCCAGCATTTT	CASSEEGTYSNQPQHF
TRBJ1-4	TRBV7-9	NA	few	TGTGCCAGCAGCTTCGCTAATGAAAAACTGTTTTTT	CASSFANEKLFF
TRBJ2-7	TRBV6-5	NA	many	TGTGCCAGCAGTTACTCGGGGGCGTACGAGCAGTACTTC	CASSYSGAYEQYF
TRBJ2-3	TRBV29-1	TRBD2	NA	TGCAGCGTTGGGCCCGGGGGAGCGGGAGGGAGAGATACGCAGTATTTT	CSVGPGGAGGRDTQYF
TRBJ2-5	TRBV28	NA	NA	TGTGCCAGCACCTACGAGGGGGAAGAGACCCAGTACTTC	CASTYEGEETQYF
TRBJ2-3	TRBV7-2	NA	many	TGTGCCAGCAGCTCCTACAGGGACCCCCACACAGATACGCAGTATTTT	CASSSYRDPHTDTQYF
TRBJ2-7	TRBV6-1	NA	NA	TGTGCCAGCAGTGTTACGGACAGAACCTACGAGCAGTACTTC	CASSVTDRTYEQYF
TRBJ2-1	TRBV20-1	TRBD2	NA	TGCAGTGCAGGACTAGAAAATGAGCAGTTCTTC	CSAGLENEQFF
TRBJ2-7	TRBV7-9	NA	many	TGTGCCAGCAGCTCCGAACGGAGACCCCCCGGCGAGCAGTACTTC	CASSSERRPPGEQYF
TRBJ1-3	TRBV5-1	NA	NA	TGCGCCAGCAGCTTGGCGCCGGTTGGAAACACCATATATTTT	CASSLAPVGNTIYF
TRBJ1-1	TRBV4-1	TRBD1	many	TGCGCCAGCAGCCAAGATCGGGCAGGGGGAACTGAAGCTTTCTTT	CASSQDRAGGTEAFF
TRBJ1-5	TRBV5-1	NA	many	TGCGCCAGCAGCTTGGTTGGGTATAGCAATCAGCCCCAGCATTTT	CASSLVGYSNQPQHF
TRBJ1-2	TRBV27	TRBD1	few	TGTGCCAGCAGTCGCAGGGGGGATGACGGCTACACCTTC	CASSRRGDDGYTF
TRBJ2-7	TRBV11-1	NA	NA	TGTGCCAGCAGCTTAGCTGACGGGGGAACCTACGAGCAGTACTTC	CASSLADGGTYEQYF
TRBJ1-2	TRBV29-1	NA	many	TGCAGCGATGGGGCAGGGTATGGCTACACCTTC	CSDGAGYGYTF
TRBJ2-7	TRBV5-1	NA	NA	TGCGCCAGCAGCTTGCTCGAACAGGGAGACGAGCAGTACTTC	CASSLLEQGDEQYF
TRBJ1-2	TRBV12-3/TRBV12-4	NA	many	TGTGCCAGCAGTGACGGATACTATGGCTACACCTTC	CASSDGYYGYTF
TRBJ2-1	TRBV5-1	NA	NA	TGCGCCAGCAAAAGAATTGGGACGGGTTACAATGAGCAGTTCTTC	CASKRIGTGYNEQFF
TRBJ2-3	TRBV10-3	NA	NA	TGTGCCATCTCGGGGGATCTATCTGATACGCAGTATTTT	CAISGDLSDTQYF
TRBJ2-4	TRBV6-1	TRBD1	many	TGTGCCAGCAGCGAGGACAGGGGGCGAAACATTCAGTACTTC	CASSEDRGRNIQYF
TRBJ2-1	TRBV5-1	TRBD2	few	TGCGCCAGCAGCTTGCCGGGAGGTTGGAATGAGCAGTTCTTC	CASSLPGGWNEQFF
TRBJ2-3	TRBV28	NA	many	TGTGCCAGCAGTTTTGGAGGAGATACGCAGTATTTT	CASSFGGDTQYF
TRBJ2-4	TRBV5-6	NA	few	TGTGCCAGCAGCTTGCGGGAGATAGGGGACATTCAGTACTTC	CASSLREIGDIQYF